Listed below are T cell receptor beta chains from one sample, sequenced in a study of cytomegalovirus exposure and HLA in healthy donors. Generated by immunoSEQ multiplex PCR, the TCRdb table keeps only in-frame clones and is missing some. There are 150,000 to 200,000 clones in the sample; roughly 80% occur only once, and roughly 3.7% lies in the top ten. The sequenced material came from PBMCs. The receptor set was obtained from a man under 40 in good health and CMV-seropositive. The CDR3 runs from the conserved cysteine through the conserved F or W. The D gene is left open where the match is weak. Some rows mark clone size as missing; the rest say once, few, many or name a class of expanded clone.

size,V,J,D,length,CDR3,DNA
-,TRBV5-1,TRBJ2-1,-,12,CASSQRGVEQFF,TGCGCCAGCAGCCAACGCGGGGTTGAGCAGTTCTTC
few,TRBV28,TRBJ1-1,TRBD1,15,CASSSGTALNTEAFF,TGTGCCAGCAGTTCGGGGACAGCCCTGAACACTGAAGCTTTCTTT
-,TRBV5-1,TRBJ2-5,-,13,CASSLVPGETQYF,TGCGCCAGCAGCTTGGTTCCGGGGGAGACCCAGTACTTC
-,TRBV5-1,TRBJ1-6,TRBD1,13,CASSSQGGPPLHF,TGCGCCAGCAGCTCACAGGGGGGGCCGCCCCTCCACTTT
-,TRBV2,TRBJ1-1,TRBD1,16,CASSPIPGQMNTEAFF,TGTGCCAGCAGTCCTATACCGGGACAGATGAACACTGAAGCTTTCTTT
-,TRBV6-1,TRBJ1-6,-,13,CASMVSGESPLHF,TGTGCCAGCATGGTTTCAGGGGAGTCACCCCTCCACTTT
-,TRBV29-1,TRBJ2-3,TRBD2,17,CSVEESAGGRGTDTQYF,TGCAGCGTTGAAGAGTCGGCGGGGGGCAGGGGCACAGATACGCAGTATTTT
-,TRBV12-5,TRBJ2-5,TRBD1,13,CASAATGAETQYF,TGTGCTAGTGCCGCGACAGGGGCAGAGACCCAGTACTTC
-,TRBV9,TRBJ2-5,-,16,CASSVAGQTYQETQYF,TGTGCCAGCAGCGTAGCAGGACAGACGTACCAAGAGACCCAGTACTTC
-,TRBV6-5,TRBJ1-6,-,13,CASRPGDGFALHF,TGTGCCAGCAGACCGGGGGACGGCTTCGCCCTCCACTTT
-,TRBV10-3,TRBJ2-7,TRBD1,15,CAISESGQGDREQYF,TGTGCCATCAGTGAGTCGGGACAGGGTGATCGGGAGCAGTACTTC
-,TRBV5-4,TRBJ2-7,TRBD2,14,CASSVVAGGGEQYF,TGTGCCAGCAGCGTGGTGGCGGGGGGCGGCGAGCAGTACTTC
-,TRBV13,TRBJ2-1,-,14,CASRSRRGYNEQFF,TGTGCCAGCAGATCACGTCGGGGGTACAATGAGCAGTTCTTC
-,TRBV11-2,TRBJ1-1,TRBD1,14,CASSARQGGTEAFF,TGTGCCAGCAGCGCGAGACAGGGGGGAACTGAAGCTTTCTTT
-,TRBV28,TRBJ1-1,TRBD1,15,CASNLPGQGILWPFF,TGTGCCAGCAACCTCCCGGGACAGGGAATACTTTGGCCTTTCTTT
-,TRBV10-1,TRBJ2-3,TRBD1,14,CASRGQGGTDTQYF,TGCGCCAGCAGAGGACAGGGTGGGACAGATACGCAGTATTTT
-,TRBV4-1,TRBJ2-1,TRBD2,16,CASSQDWTSGVNEQFF,TGCGCCAGCAGCCAAGATTGGACTAGCGGGGTCAATGAGCAGTTCTTC
-,TRBV6-6,TRBJ1-5,-,16,CAICNDGRISNQPQHF,TGTGCCATCTGCAACGACGGGAGGATTAGCAATCAGCCCCAGCATTTT
-,TRBV28,TRBJ2-6,-,15,CASSVQGSGANVLTF,TGTGCCAGCAGTGTACAGGGATCTGGGGCCAACGTCCTGACTTTC
few,TRBV29-1,TRBJ2-5,-,13,CSVEGSIQETQYF,TGCAGCGTTGAAGGCAGTATCCAAGAGACCCAGTACTTC
-,TRBV2,TRBJ1-4,TRBD1,16,CASSGTGDPANEKLFF,TGTGCCAGCAGTGGGACAGGGGACCCCGCTAATGAAAAACTGTTTTTT
-,TRBV5-6,TRBJ2-7,-,14,CASSFTDRPYEQYF,TGTGCCAGCAGCTTTACTGACAGACCCTACGAGCAGTACTTC
few,TRBV7-2,TRBJ1-1,TRBD1,16,CASSLDDRGFPTEAFF,TGTGCCAGCAGCCTAGACGACAGGGGTTTTCCAACTGAAGCTTTCTTT
-,TRBV9,TRBJ2-1,TRBD1,16,CASSAAEGQGRNEQFF,TGTGCCAGCAGCGCCGCCGAGGGACAGGGTAGAAATGAGCAGTTCTTC
-,TRBV10-3,TRBJ2-7,TRBD1,13,CAISARGTYEQYF,TGTGCCATCAGTGCCAGGGGGACCTACGAGCAGTACTTC
-,TRBV10-3,TRBJ2-5,TRBD1,16,CAISKKGQGDQETQYF,TGTGCCATCAGTAAGAAAGGACAGGGCGACCAAGAGACCCAGTACTTC
few,TRBV5-7,TRBJ2-7,-,12,CASSSDNYEQYF,TGTGCCAGCAGCTCCGACAACTACGAGCAGTACTTC
-,TRBV5-4,TRBJ2-5,-,13,CASSVREELTQYF,TGTGCCAGCAGCGTCCGGGAAGAACTTACCCAGTACTTC
-,TRBV30,TRBJ2-1,-,13,CAWSGFSCNEQFF,TGTGCCTGGAGCGGTTTCTCCTGCAATGAGCAGTTCTTC
-,TRBV5-5,TRBJ1-1,-,13,CASSQVGNTEAFF,TGTGCCAGCAGCCAAGTCGGGAACACTGAAGCTTTCTTT
-,TRBV5-1,TRBJ2-3,TRBD1,15,CASSPWTGVGDTQYF,TGCGCCAGCAGCCCCTGGACAGGGGTGGGAGATACGCAGTATTTT
-,TRBV5-6,TRBJ2-1,-,16,CASTLSGYLSYNEQFF,TGTGCCAGCACCCTTTCCGGGTACCTCTCCTACAATGAGCAGTTCTTC
-,TRBV30,TRBJ1-4,-,14,CAWSVGSRGEKLFF,TGTGCCTGGAGTGTAGGCAGCCGGGGTGAAAAACTGTTTTTT
-,TRBV9,TRBJ1-1,-,14,CASSRQVEGTEAFF,TGTGCCAGCAGCCGACAGGTTGAGGGCACTGAAGCTTTCTTT
-,TRBV29-1,TRBJ2-7,TRBD2,12,CSLRGLAYEQYF,TGCAGTCTGAGGGGACTAGCCTACGAGCAGTACTTC
-,TRBV28,TRBJ2-3,TRBD1,15,CASSPRDRGTDTQYF,TGTGCCAGCAGTCCAAGGGACAGGGGCACAGATACGCAGTATTTT
-,TRBV9,TRBJ2-7,TRBD2,15,CASSVGTSGLYEQYF,TGTGCCAGCAGCGTCGGGACTAGCGGGCTCTACGAGCAGTACTTC
-,TRBV10-3,TRBJ2-3,-,14,CAISEATSTDTQYF,TGTGCCATCAGTGAAGCGACTAGCACAGATACGCAGTATTTT
once,TRBV5-1,TRBJ1-2,-,13,CASSHRQEIGYTF,TGCGCCAGCAGCCACCGACAAGAGATTGGCTACACCTTC
-,TRBV29-1,TRBJ2-7,TRBD1,14,CSVEGSGTGYEQYF,TGCAGCGTGGAAGGCTCTGGGACAGGGTACGAGCAGTACTTC
-,TRBV6-5,TRBJ2-4,-,14,CATAGPTAKNIQYF,TGTGCCACCGCCGGTCCCACCGCCAAAAACATTCAGTACTTC
few,TRBV29-1,TRBJ2-1,-,12,CSVTTHYNEQFF,TGCAGCGTGACAACTCACTACAATGAGCAGTTCTTC
-,TRBV28,TRBJ1-5,-,13,CASRRAAGLPQHF,TGTGCCAGCAGAAGGGCCGCGGGTTTGCCCCAGCATTTT
-,TRBV6-5,TRBJ1-6,-,13,CASKQTGNSPLHF,TGTGCCAGCAAACAGACAGGCAATTCACCCCTCCACTTT
-,TRBV6-5,TRBJ2-7,-,13,CASRLLSSYEQYF,TGTGCCAGCCGCCTCCTAAGCTCCTACGAGCAGTACTTC
-,TRBV19,TRBJ1-2,-,16,CASTPWQGQLNYGYTF,TGTGCCAGTACCCCCTGGCAGGGCCAATTGAACTATGGCTACACCTTC
-,TRBV5-1,TRBJ2-7,-,15,CASSLEGGGLYEQYF,TGCGCCAGCAGCTTGGAGGGGGGGGGCCTCTACGAGCAGTACTTC
-,TRBV27,TRBJ2-1,-,16,CASSLSLRVSYNEQFF,TGTGCCAGCAGTTTAAGTCTCAGGGTCTCCTACAATGAGCAGTTCTTC
once,TRBV5-1,TRBJ1-3,TRBD1,15,CASSEGQGDGNTIYF,TGCGCCAGCAGCGAAGGACAGGGTGACGGAAACACCATATATTTT
-,TRBV29-1,TRBJ1-1,-,12,CSVVAENTEAFF,TGCAGCGTTGTTGCGGAGAACACTGAAGCTTTCTTT
few,TRBV7-3,TRBJ2-7,TRBD2,14,CASSFAGGDSEQYF,TGTGCCAGCAGCTTTGCGGGGGGGGACTCCGAGCAGTACTTC
-,TRBV29-1,TRBJ2-2,-,12,CSAGINTGELFF,TGCAGCGCCGGTATCAATACCGGGGAGCTGTTTTTT
few,TRBV6-5,TRBJ2-7,-,13,CASRGRDSYEQYF,TGTGCCAGCAGGGGCAGGGACTCCTACGAGCAGTACTTC
-,TRBV10-3,TRBJ2-7,TRBD1,14,CAISEPGQPYEQYF,TGTGCCATCAGTGAACCGGGACAGCCCTACGAGCAGTACTTC
-,TRBV5-1,TRBJ2-5,TRBD2,17,CASSPVPSGGDQETQYF,TGCGCCAGCAGCCCAGTCCCTAGCGGGGGGGACCAAGAGACCCAGTACTTC